The clone carrying this T cell receptor (beta chain) turned up a few times. Reverse transcribing all isolated RNA meant expressed TCRB transcripts were sequenced. The data were produced by immunoSEQ multiplex PCR, yet TCRdb's version contains in-frame clones alone and is incomplete. The data contain roughly 380,000 clones, roughly 21% of them singletons. This entry is derived from a study of beta chain features in type 1 diabetes. The CDR3 is made up of 15 amino acids. The V and J ends lost 5 bases and 8 bases, in that order; junction bases with no gene match: 10. The germline gives CDR1 LNHDA, CDR2 SQIVND (reference sequence).

The chain couples TRBV19 to TRBJ2-1, with 9 bases that match TRBD1. Sequences were obtained from naive CD4+ T cells from blood. The receptor's source is a woman aged 18-29 years in good health. As DNA, the CDR3 is TGTGCCAGTAGTTTTCCCGGGACAGGGAGCTATGAGCAGTTCTTC. Protein: CASSFPGTGSYEQFF.